A single sample is the source of the 29 T cell receptor beta chains below, sequenced in a study of cytomegalovirus exposure and HLA in healthy donors. Profiled with immunoSEQ multiplex PCR; TCRdb holds only in-frame clones, not every one. The sample records 150,000 to 200,000 clones, about 81% being singletons. Material: PBMCs. Receptor source: a woman aged 30 to 39 in good health and CMV-seronegative.

V gene TRBV6-5 combines with J gene TRBJ1-4; TRBD1 agrees at 8 bases. The CDR3 extends over 14 amino acids. V lost 2 bases and J lost 9; bases outside the gene matches: 5. Germline CDR1 and CDR2: MNHEY and SVGAGI. CDR3 residues: CASSYIRQGKKLFF. DNA for the CDR3: TGTGCCAGCAGTTACATCAGACAGGGGAAAAAACTGTTTTTT.

The chain has TRBV7-3 and TRBJ1-5; D is uncertain. This CDR3 has 13 amino acids. Germline V gives CDR1 SGHTA, CDR2 FQGTGA. V lost 0 bases and J 13 bases, leaving 13 bases between the germline ends. The CDR3 protein is CASSLTAESLQHF. In DNA, the CDR3 is TGTGCCAGCAGCTTAACCGCTGAGAGCCTTCAGCATTTT. The variable domain in full, with the rest retrieved from reference TRBV7-3 and TRBJ1-5, is GAGVSQTPSNKVTEKGKYVELRCDPISGHTALYWYRQSLGQGPEFLIYFQGTGAADDSGLPNDRFFAVRPEGSVSTLKIQRTERGDSAVYLCASSLTAESLQHFGDGTRLSIL.

The chain joins TRBV10-3 to TRBJ1-2; 7 bases line up with TRBD1. The CDR3 covers 15 residues. The germline gives CDR1 ENHRY, CDR2 SYGVKD. Trimming at V came to 0 bases and at J to 3 bases, leaving 4 bases not matched to a gene. The CDR3 nucleotides read TGTGCCATCAGTGAGTCGGGCAGGGGGGACTATGGCTACACCTTC. Its translation: CAISESGRGDYGYTF.

This clone was counted a single time. J is TRBJ1-2 and V is TRBV29-1; 7 nucleotides match TRBD1. The V segment lost 7 bases and the J segment 4 bases; nucleotides outside the gene matches: 9. The CDR3 totals 13 residues. The germline V gene has CDR1 SQVTM and CDR2 ANQGSEA. CDR3 residues: CSESRTGPYGYTF. Here the CDR3 DNA reads TGCAGCGAAAGCCGGACAGGCCCCTATGGCTACACCTTC. The variable domain in full, with the rest retrieved from reference TRBV29-1 and TRBJ1-2, is SAVISQKPSRDICQRGTSLTIQCQVDSQVTMMFWYRQQPGQSLTLIATANQGSEATYESGFVIDKFPISRPNLTFSTLTVSNMSPEDSSIYLCSESRTGPYGYTFGSGTRLTVV.

The J gene is TRBJ1-3, the V gene TRBV5-1; perhaps TRBD1 as D (5 bases). This CDR3 is 16 amino acids long. CDR1 is SGHRS, CDR2 YFSETQ, per germline. Trimming stripped 4 bases from V and 0 bases from J, with 14 bases between. CDR3 in amino acids: CASSINRLGSGNTIYF. As DNA, the CDR3 is TGCGCCAGCAGCATTAACAGGCTGGGCTCTGGAAACACCATATATTTT.

This chain connects TRBV15 to TRBJ2-5; D is perhaps TRBD2 (7 bases). CDR3 length equals 19 residues. V gave up 3 bases and J gave up 1 base, with 24 bases separating them. In germline, CDR1 is LNHNV, CDR2 YYDKDF (reference sequence). As DNA, the CDR3 is TGTGCCACCAGCAGTGGGGGAGGGGGACTAATCTTAACCCAAGAGACCCAGTACTTC. It encodes CATSSGGGGLILTQETQYF. Full variable domain (outside the CDR3, taken from reference TRBV15 and TRBJ2-5): DAMVIQNPRYQVTQFGKPVTLSCSQTLNHNVMYWYQQKSSQAPKLLFHYYDKDFNNEADTPDNFQSRRPNTSFCFLDIRSPGLGDTAMYLCATSSGGGGLILTQETQYFGPGTRLLVL.

The V and J genes are TRBV6-5 and TRBJ1-5; possibly TRBD1 for D (6 bases). V was pared by 6 bases and J by 4 bases, with 13 bases between. The CDR3 loop spans 14 amino acids. Per the germline V gene, CDR1 is MNHEY and CDR2 is SVGAGI. CDR3 loop: CASSSRQANQPQHF. The CDR3, as DNA: TGTGCCAGCAGCTCCAGACAGGCTAATCAGCCCCAGCATTTT.

The gene calls are TRBV4-1 and TRBJ1-5; D ambiguous. Trimming removed 1 base from V and 7 bases from J, with 20 bases in between. Germline CDR1 is MGHRA and CDR2 is YSYEKL. The CDR3 runs 17 residues. This chain's CDR3 is CASSQAPIREPRQPQHF. The CDR3 DNA is TGCGCCAGCAGCCAAGCCCCGATACGGGAGCCAAGGCAGCCCCAGCATTTT.

This chain uses TRBV5-4 with TRBJ2-5, with TRBD1 matching 7 bases. This CDR3 region has 16 residues. Germline lookup yields CDR1 SGHNT and CDR2 YYREEE (reference sequence). After removal of 3 bases from V and 5 bases from J, the junction contained 13 bases not matched to a gene. CDR3 in amino acids: CASSSPTGKSLETQYF. The CDR3 nucleotides read TGTGCCAGCAGCTCGCCGACAGGGAAGTCGTTGGAGACCCAGTACTTC.

The chain is built from TRBV29-1 and TRBJ1-1; D perhaps matches TRBD1 (5 bases). The CDR3 sequence is 13 residues long. Germline assignment: CDR1 SQVTM and CDR2 ANQGSEA. Trimming cost V 7 bases and J 1 base, with 13 bases left between them. CDR3 in DNA: TGCAGCGCCACAACAGGATGGAACACTGAAGCTTTCTTT. The encoded protein is CSATTGWNTEAFF.

This rearrangement joins TRBV2 to TRBJ2-7; 9 positions match TRBD2. In germline, CDR1 is SNHLY, CDR2 FYNNEI. J gave up 4 bases and V 8 bases, and 6 bases lay outside the gene matches. This CDR3 is 13 amino acids long. The CDR3 region is CASAGGRAYEQYF. DNA of the CDR3: TGTGCCAGCGCGGGCGGGAGGGCTTACGAGCAGTACTTC.

The table lists this clone with a count of one. The V call is TRBV6-5, the J call TRBJ2-1; 8 nucleotides align to TRBD1. The CDR3 loop spans 15 amino acids. The J segment lost 0 bases and the V segment lost 5 bases, leaving 3 bases of the junction unmatched. Germline CDR1 is MNHEY and CDR2 is SVGAGI. CDR3 coding DNA: TGTGCCAGCAGTGGGACAGGTGACTCCTACAATGAGCAGTTCTTC. It translates to CASSGTGDSYNEQFF.

The chain couples TRBV2 to TRBJ2-7; 8 positions match TRBD1. CDR3 length equals 15 residues. CDR1 is SNHLY and CDR2 is FYNNEI in the germline V gene. After removal of 5 bases from V and 3 bases from J, the junction contained 9 bases not matched to a gene. The CDR3 sequence: CASSPRGGQGYEQYF. CDR3 DNA sequence: TGTGCCAGCAGTCCCCGGGGAGGACAGGGCTACGAGCAGTACTTC.

The V and J genes are TRBV5-4 and TRBJ2-7, with D possibly matching TRBD1 (6 bases). Per germline, CDR1 SGHNT and CDR2 YYREEE (reference sequence). V was shortened by 3 bases and J by 7 bases, with 14 bases between the two germline ends. CDR3 size: 13 residues. CDR3 in amino acids: CASSSTGSWEQYF. The CDR3 coding sequence is TGTGCCAGCAGCTCCACAGGGTCGTGGGAGCAGTACTTC.

The rearrangement joins TRBV5-1 to TRBJ2-7; TRBD2 matches at 10 bases. V was clipped by 0 bases and J by 2 bases; unmatched bases: 8. From germline, CDR1 is SGHRS and CDR2 YFSETQ. The CDR3 is made up of 17 amino acids. CDR3: CASSLAPSGRAAYEQYF. In nucleotides, the CDR3 is TGCGCCAGCAGCTTGGCCCCAAGCGGGAGGGCTGCCTACGAGCAGTACTTC.

This clone has a count of ten or more. This sequence joins TRBV18 and TRBJ2-2, with D perhaps matching TRBD1 (6 bases). This CDR3 has 16 residues. Germline V gene data show CDR1 as KGHSH and CDR2 as LQKENI. V was trimmed by 3 bases and J by 3 bases, leaving 14 bases between them. The CDR3 nucleotides read TGTGCCAGCTCACCCCAGGCAGGGACATACACCGGGGAGCTGTTTTTT. As protein: CASSPQAGTYTGELFF. Using reference TRBV18 and TRBJ2-2 for the parts outside the CDR3, the full variable domain is NAGVMQNPRHLVRRRGQEARLRCSPMKGHSHVYWYRQLPEEGLKFMVYLQKENIIDESGMPKERFSAEFPKEGPSILRIQQVVRGDSAAYFCASSPQAGTYTGELFFGEGSRLTVL.

This chain joins TRBV6-5 and TRBJ2-7; D might be TRBD1 (6 bases). Per the germline V gene, CDR1 is MNHEY and CDR2 is SVGAGI. CDR3 length: 11 amino acids. Trimming stripped 6 bases from V and 9 bases from J, with 12 bases between. DNA of the CDR3: TGTGCCAGCAGAAAGGACAGTGCGCAGTACTTC. This codes for CASRKDSAQYF.

The chain carries TRBV29-1 and TRBJ2-7; weak D call: TRBD2 (6 bases). CDR3 length equals 14 residues. Germline assignment: CDR1 SQVTM and CDR2 ANQGSEA. V shed 7 bases and J shed 2 bases, with 18 bases lying between them. This CDR3 reads CSGEPRDSPYEQYF. In DNA form, the CDR3 reads TGCAGCGGGGAACCCCGGGACTCACCCTACGAGCAGTACTTC.

Of note for this clone: The sample contains more than one DNA sequence encoding this CDR3. The V call is TRBV7-3, the J call TRBJ2-5; TRBD2 matches at 10 bases. The CDR3 runs 16 residues. Losses at the gene ends were 1 base for V and 1 base for J; bases not matched to a gene: 3. Germline V gives CDR1 SGHTA, CDR2 FQGTGA. As DNA, the CDR3 is TGTGCCAGCAGCTTAAGGGCTAGCGGGGGCCAAGAGACCCAGTACTTC. This encodes CASSLRASGGQETQYF.

The CDR3 spells CASSYRGQGNTEAFF. The CDR3 nucleotides read TGTGCCAGCAGCTACCGGGGACAGGGGAACACTGAAGCTTTCTTT. The chain combines TRBV7-2 with TRBJ1-1; 9 positions match TRBD1. The V gene end was trimmed by 4 bases and the J gene end by 1 base; junction bases not matched to a gene: 4. Germline loops: CDR1 SGHTA, CDR2 FQGNSA. CDR3 length: 15 residues.

This rearrangement joins TRBV19 to TRBJ2-7; D uncertain. The CDR3 contains 13 residues. Germline V lookup: CDR1 LNHDA, CDR2 SQIVND (reference sequence). The V end was cut by 5 bases, the J end by 0 bases, with 8 bases between. CDR3 nucleotides: TGTGCCAGTAGTCCCCCTAGCTCCTACGAGCAGTACTTC. It yields the protein CASSPPSSYEQYF.

The rearrangement uses TRBV6-1 and TRBJ1-4; TRBD1 aligns across 9 bases. V lost 6 bases, J lost 7 bases, and 6 bases stayed unmatched. The CDR3 is 14 residues long. Looked up from germline, CDR1 is MNHNS and CDR2 is SASEGT. The CDR3 sequence is CASRSGQGAEKLFF. The CDR3 nucleotides read TGTGCCAGCAGATCGGGACAGGGTGCTGAAAAACTGTTTTTT.

The chain employs TRBV27 and TRBJ2-1, with TRBD2 identical over 15 bases. The V segment lost 1 base and the J segment 5 bases; nucleotides outside the gene matches: 9. Per germline, CDR1 MNHEY and CDR2 SMNVEV (reference sequence). This CDR3 is 19 amino acids long. The CDR3 DNA reads TGTGCCAGCAGTTTATATGGACTAGCGGGAGGGCCGGGAGACAATGAGCAGTTCTTC. Amino acids: CASSLYGLAGGPGDNEQFF.

The chain employs TRBV18 and TRBJ1-2, with D perhaps TRBD1 (5 bases). The CDR3 length is 15 residues. The V gene lost 5 bases and the J gene lost 2 bases, with 15 bases spanning the gap. From germline, CDR1 is KGHSH and CDR2 LQKENI. CDR3 protein: CASSSTDRPNYGYTF. CDR3 DNA: TGTGCCAGCTCATCCACAGACAGACCCAACTATGGCTACACCTTC.

The chain couples TRBV5-1 to TRBJ1-2; 7 positions match TRBD1. With V trimmed by 5 bases and J by 6 bases, 10 bases remained unmatched. Germline assignment: CDR1 SGHRS and CDR2 YFSETQ. This CDR3 has 14 residues. The DNA of the CDR3 is TGCGCCAGCAGTCAAACGGGACAGTCCCATGGCTACACCTTC. Its translation: CASSQTGQSHGYTF.

This rearrangement joins TRBV25-1 to TRBJ2-3; TRBD1 matches 9 bases. The CDR3 extends over 17 amino acids. Losses at the gene ends were 6 bases for V and 2 bases for J; bases not matched to a gene: 12. The V gene's germline CDR1 is MGHDK and CDR2 SYGVNS. CDR3 amino acids: CASRYGTGQTFTDTQYF. As DNA, the CDR3 is TGTGCCAGCAGATACGGGACAGGGCAAACGTTCACAGATACGCAGTATTTT.

The chain employs TRBV7-9 and TRBJ1-5; D may be TRBD1 (6 bases). The ends were cut back, 1 base at V and 2 bases at J, with 15 bases in the middle. The CDR3 covers 17 residues. From germline, CDR1 is SEHNR and CDR2 FQNEAQ (reference sequence). CDR3 coding DNA: TGTGCCAGCAGCTTAGGTCAGGGGCGAGTCGGCAATCAGCCCCAGCATTTT. This codes for CASSLGQGRVGNQPQHF.

This sequence joins TRBV28 and TRBJ1-1, with D possibly matching TRBD1 (6 bases). V lost 7 bases, J lost 4 bases, and 19 bases lay in between. Germline assignment: CDR1 MDHEN and CDR2 SYDVKM. The CDR3 sequence is 15 residues long. The CDR3 DNA reads TGTGCCAGCACCTCCCCGGGGGGGCAGGGCACTGAAGCTTTCTTT. It codes for CASTSPGGQGTEAFF.

The chain employs TRBV11-2 and TRBJ1-2; D uncertain. Germline CDR1 reads SGHAT; CDR2 reads FQNNGV. CDR3 size: 14 residues. V lost 7 bases, J lost 4 bases, and 16 bases lay in between. The CDR3 spells CASTPGGRLYGYTF. CDR3 DNA sequence: TGTGCCAGCACCCCGGGAGGGAGACTCTATGGCTACACCTTC.